These 26 T cell receptor beta chains were sequenced from one sample in a study of shared clonotypes between healthy human individuals. Produced via immunoSEQ multiplex PCR; TCRdb's table is partial and in-frame only. The sample has under 200,000 clones, roughly 91% seen once. The sequenced sample was naive CD4+ T cells sorted from blood. Subset reported: CD45RA+ positively selected. The source is a young woman in good health.

The chain joins TRBV7-7 to TRBJ2-1, with 8 bases aligning to TRBD2. V lost 5 bases to trimming and J lost 9 bases; unmatched junction nucleotides: 9. Looked up from germline, CDR1 is SSHAT and CDR2 is FNYEAQ (reference sequence). This CDR3 contains 14 residues. CDR3 sequence: CASSPLAGGSEQFF. As DNA, the CDR3 is TGTGCCAGCAGCCCTCTAGCGGGTGGGAGTGAGCAGTTCTTC.

The chain joins TRBV6-5 to TRBJ1-1; D remains unclear. CDR3 length: 15 residues. Trimming removed 1 base at V and 0 bases at J, with 9 bases between. Per germline, CDR1 MNHEY and CDR2 SVGAGI. The CDR3: CASSYWGGMNTEAFF. The CDR3 DNA reads as TGTGCCAGCAGTTACTGGGGAGGGATGAACACTGAAGCTTTCTTT.

V gene TRBV4-2 combines with J gene TRBJ1-5; D possibly corresponds to TRBD1 (6 bases). CDR1 is LGHNA, CDR2 YNFKEQ, per germline. The ends were cut back, 0 bases at V and 7 bases at J, with 10 bases in the middle. This CDR3 is 14 amino acids long. CDR3 in amino acids: CASSQDHRVQPQHF. The CDR3 nucleotides are TGTGCCAGCAGCCAAGATCACAGGGTCCAGCCCCAGCATTTT.

The V call is TRBV6-6, the J call TRBJ2-5, with D possibly being TRBD2 (5 bases). The J call may be incorrect, as the DNA end agrees better with TRBJ2-7. This CDR3 is 13 amino acids long. Germline V CDR1 and CDR2: MNHNY, SVGAGI (reference sequence). CDR3 protein: CASSPQAGYEQYF. DNA of the CDR3: TGTGCCAGCAGTCCCCAGGCGGGTTACGAGCAGTACTTC.

V usage is TRBV6-1 and J usage is TRBJ2-6; TRBD1 aligns across 8 bases. From germline, CDR1 is MNHNS and CDR2 SASEGT. The CDR3 length is 15 residues. V shed 6 bases, J shed 5 bases, and the junction held 6 bases outside the gene matches. The CDR3 here is CASRPDRGWANVLTF. The CDR3 DNA is TGTGCCAGCAGACCAGACAGGGGCTGGGCCAACGTCCTGACTTTC.

Notes on this clone: The identical CDR3 is also encoded by other nucleotide sequences in the sample. J is TRBJ1-2 and V is TRBV28; D is unclear. The CDR3 consists of 12 residues. CDR1 is MDHEN, CDR2 SYDVKM, per germline. V was shortened by 3 bases and J by 4 bases, with 6 bases between the two germline ends. The CDR3 nucleotides read TGTGCCAGCAGTTTCGGCAGCTATGGCTACACCTTC. It encodes CASSFGSYGYTF.

V and J are TRBV5-4 and TRBJ1-1, with D possibly matching TRBD1 (6 bases). CDR3 length equals 11 residues. The V gene lost 4 bases and the J gene lost 8 bases, with 9 bases spanning the gap. Germline V CDR1 and CDR2: SGHNT, YYREEE (reference sequence). CDR3 region: CASSGGQEAFF. The CDR3 DNA reads as TGTGCCAGCAGCGGCGGACAGGAAGCTTTCTTT.

About this clone: The same CDR3 can be traced to other DNA sequences in this sample. The V and J genes are TRBV6-5 and TRBJ2-7, with D unclear. The V and J ends lost 3 bases and 2 bases respectively, with 11 bases between them. The CDR3 is 14 amino acids. Germline loops: CDR1 MNHEY, CDR2 SVGAGI. The CDR3 here is CASSYSTRAYEQYF. The DNA for the CDR3 is TGTGCCAGCAGTTATTCGACAAGGGCCTACGAGCAGTACTTC.

The chain combines TRBV15 with TRBJ1-3; no definite D call. V was shortened by 6 bases and J by 2 bases, with 11 bases between the two germline ends. Germline values: CDR1 LNHNV, CDR2 YYDKDF (reference sequence). The CDR3 totals 14 residues. The DNA of the CDR3 is TGTGCCACCAGTCTGAGGCTGGCTGGAAACACCATATATTTT. The encoded protein is CATSLRLAGNTIYF.

The rearrangement uses TRBV29-1 and TRBJ2-3, with 9 bases identical to TRBD2. Germline values: CDR1 SQVTM, CDR2 ANQGSEA. Losses at the gene ends were 7 bases for V and 4 bases for J; bases not matched to a gene: 9. The CDR3 is 14 amino acids. Here the CDR3 reads CSGSGRAGADTQYF. CDR3 nucleotide sequence: TGCAGCGGTAGCGGGAGAGCCGGCGCAGATACGCAGTATTTT.

The rearrangement links TRBV19 to TRBJ2-7, with 12 nucleotides matching TRBD2. The CDR3 runs to 14 residues. After removal of 2 bases from V and 5 bases from J, the junction contained 1 base not matched to a gene. CDR1 and CDR2 from the germline V gene are LNHDA and SQIVND (reference sequence). CDR3 residues: CASSIRLAGDEQYF. In DNA form, the CDR3 reads TGTGCCAGTAGTATACGACTAGCGGGAGACGAGCAGTACTTC. Supplemented by reference TRBV19 and TRBJ2-7, the full variable domain reads DGGITQSPKYLFRKEGQNVTLSCEQNLNHDAMYWYRQDPGQGLRLIYYSQIVNDFQKGDIAEGYSVSREKKESFPLTVTSAQKNPTAFYLCASSIRLAGDEQYFGPGTRLTVT.

The chain combines TRBV11-2 with TRBJ2-3; D is unclear. Trimming took 2 bases from V and 5 from J, leaving 2 bases between them. CDR3 length: 11 amino acids. Germline V gene data show CDR1 as SGHAT and CDR2 as FQNNGV. The CDR3 nucleotides are TGTGCCAGCAGCTTAAGAGATACGCAGTATTTT. Its translation: CASSLRDTQYF.

This clone has a single count. The chain is built from TRBV29-1 and TRBJ2-7; D is perhaps TRBD2 (5 bases). CDR1 and CDR2 (germline): SQVTM, ANQGSEA. Trimming pared 0 bases from V and 3 bases from J, leaving 15 bases between. CDR3 length: 15 amino acids. CDR3 in DNA: TGCAGCGTTGAAGATTCCGGTGGCCGGGACTACGAGCAGTACTTC. This codes for CSVEDSGGRDYEQYF.

This chain joins TRBV7-2 and TRBJ1-1; D gene ambiguous. V lost 1 base to trimming and J lost 3 bases, with 9 bases between them. Germline V gives CDR1 SGHTA, CDR2 FQGNSA. This CDR3 is built from 14 residues. CDR3 residues: CASSLEFGDTEAFF. DNA of the CDR3: TGTGCCAGCAGCTTAGAGTTCGGGGACACTGAAGCTTTCTTT.

The chain carries TRBV6-5 and TRBJ2-5; D is ambiguous. The DNA end lines up better with TRBJ2-7; the J call may be wrong. The CDR3 consists of 14 residues. Germline values: CDR1 MNHEY, CDR2 SVGAGI. The CDR3 DNA reads TGTGCCAGCAGCAGGCTAGGACCCAGCTACGAGCAGTACTTC. Amino acid sequence: CASSRLGPSYEQYF.

V and J are TRBV6-5 and TRBJ1-2, with 7 bases aligning to TRBD1. From germline, CDR1 is MNHEY and CDR2 SVGAGI. V lost 1 base and J lost 5; bases outside the gene matches: 1. This CDR3 region has 13 residues. Here the CDR3 reads CASSYLGQYGYTF. The CDR3 DNA follows: TGTGCCAGCAGTTACTTGGGACAGTATGGCTACACCTTC.

This chain joins TRBV28 and TRBJ2-5, with no clear D. The DNA end lines up better with TRBJ2-7; the J call may be wrong. Germline-derived CDR1 and CDR2 are MDHEN and SYDVKM. The CDR3 is 14 residues long. The CDR3 here is CASSSPFRVGEQYF. The CDR3 DNA follows: TGTGCCAGCAGTTCCCCCTTCCGTGTTGGCGAGCAGTACTTC.

The chain combines TRBV28 with TRBJ2-7; D not resolved. The CDR3 spans 12 residues. Trimming took off 5 bases at V and 4 bases at J, with 9 bases between the two ends. Looked up from germline, CDR1 is MDHEN and CDR2 is SYDVKM. Here the CDR3 reads CASSPPGYEQYF. Written as DNA, the CDR3 is TGTGCCAGCAGTCCACCGGGTTACGAGCAGTACTTC. The full variable domain, in which reference TRBV28 and TRBJ2-7 provide the parts outside the CDR3, is DVKVTQSSRYLVKRTGEKVFLECVQDMDHENMFWYRQDPGLGLRLIYFSYDVKMKEKGDIPEGYSVSREKKERFSLILESASTNQTSMYLCASSPPGYEQYFGPGTRLTVT.

The V call is TRBV6-5, the J call TRBJ1-5, with 8 bases aligning to TRBD1. Trimming took 6 bases from V and 6 from J; bases not matched to a gene: 7. Germline V gives CDR1 MNHEY, CDR2 SVGAGI. The CDR3 loop spans 14 amino acids. CDR3 sequence: CASRVDRGSQPQHF. CDR3 bases: TGTGCCAGCAGAGTAGACAGGGGAAGTCAGCCCCAGCATTTT.

The rearrangement uses TRBV28 and TRBJ2-7; the match to TRBD1 covers 7 bases. Losses at the gene ends were 10 bases for V and 0 bases for J; bases not matched to a gene: 9. Germline-derived CDR1 and CDR2 are MDHEN and SYDVKM. CDR3 length: 14 residues. This CDR3 is CATLTGASSYEQYF. The CDR3 nucleotides read TGTGCCACCCTAACAGGGGCCAGCTCCTACGAGCAGTACTTC.

The V call is TRBV6-5, the J call TRBJ1-1; D remains ambiguous. This CDR3 contains 13 residues. Germline CDR1 and CDR2: MNHEY and SVGAGI. V shed 7 bases and J shed 1 base, with 10 bases lying between them. For the CDR3, the DNA is TGTGCCAGCATTAACAGACAGAACACTGAAGCTTTCTTT. Its translation: CASINRQNTEAFF.

J is TRBJ2-3 and V is TRBV5-4; 10 bases map to TRBD2. This CDR3 comprises 17 residues. In germline, CDR1 is SGHNT, CDR2 YYREEE (reference sequence). Trimming removed 1 base from V and 4 bases from J; junction bases left unmatched: 9. The CDR3 coding sequence is TGTGCCAGCAGCTTGCGTAGCCTAGCGGGAGTAGCAGATACGCAGTATTTT. This sequence encodes CASSLRSLAGVADTQYF.

This clone was counted between two and nine times. This sequence joins TRBV5-1 and TRBJ2-7; 9 nucleotides match TRBD2. The germline CDR1 and CDR2 sequences are SGHRS and YFSETQ. The length of the CDR3 is 13 residues. With V trimmed by 5 bases and J by 2 bases, 2 bases remained unmatched. CDR3 in DNA: TGCGCCAGCAGGTCTAGCGGGACCTACGAGCAGTACTTC. It is translated as CASRSSGTYEQYF.

This clone has only one observation. The chain uses TRBV18 and TRBJ2-5; no definite D call. The J call may be wrong; the DNA end is better matched by TRBJ2-7. Germline V gene data show CDR1 as KGHSH and CDR2 as LQKENI. The CDR3 length is 13 residues. The CDR3 nucleotides read TGTGCCAGCTCACCAACTCGGAACCACGAGCAGTACTTC. This encodes CASSPTRNHEQYF.

This chain links TRBV10-1 with TRBJ1-1; D possibly corresponds to TRBD1 (6 bases). V was pared by 5 bases and J by 7 bases, with 11 bases between. The length of the CDR3 is 12 residues. Germline V lookup: CDR1 WNHNN, CDR2 SYGVQD (reference sequence). CDR3 sequence (DNA): TGCGCCAGCAGTTTGGACAGCAGTGAAGCTTTCTTT. As protein: CASSLDSSEAFF.

This clone was recorded a few times. The CDR3 region is CASSLPGTGFREQYF. CDR3 bases: TGTGCCAGCAGCTTACCCGGGACAGGGTTTCGAGAGCAGTACTTC. This chain uses TRBV7-8 with TRBJ2-7, with TRBD1 identical over 9 bases. In germline, CDR1 is SGHVS, CDR2 FQNEAQ. There are 15 residues in the CDR3. J lost 7 bases, V lost 2 bases, and 9 bases had no gene match.